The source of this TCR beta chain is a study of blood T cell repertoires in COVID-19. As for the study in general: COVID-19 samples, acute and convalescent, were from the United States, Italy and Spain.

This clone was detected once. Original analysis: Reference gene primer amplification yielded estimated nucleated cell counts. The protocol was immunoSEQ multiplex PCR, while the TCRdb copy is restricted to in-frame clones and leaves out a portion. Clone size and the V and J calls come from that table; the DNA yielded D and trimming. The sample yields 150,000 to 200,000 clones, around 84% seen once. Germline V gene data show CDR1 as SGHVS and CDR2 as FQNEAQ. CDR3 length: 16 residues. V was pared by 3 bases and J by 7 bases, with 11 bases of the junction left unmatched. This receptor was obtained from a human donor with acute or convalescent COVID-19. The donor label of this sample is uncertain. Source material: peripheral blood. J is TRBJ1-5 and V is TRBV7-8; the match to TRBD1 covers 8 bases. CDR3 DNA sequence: TGTGCCAGCAGCTTGAGTCGTGGGCAGGGGGCCCAGCCCCAGCATTTT. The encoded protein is CASSLSRGQGAQPQHF.